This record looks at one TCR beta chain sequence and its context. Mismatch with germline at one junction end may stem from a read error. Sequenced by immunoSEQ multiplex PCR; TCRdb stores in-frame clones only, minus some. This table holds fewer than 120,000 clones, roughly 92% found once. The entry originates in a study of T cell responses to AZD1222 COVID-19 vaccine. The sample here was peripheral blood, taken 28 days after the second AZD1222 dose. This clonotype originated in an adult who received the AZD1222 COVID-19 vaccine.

The CDR3 reads CATSRDRGKSIF. The CDR3 DNA reads as TGTGCCACCAGCAGAGACCGTGGAAAATCGATTTTT. V is TRBV15 and J is TRBJ1-4; D remains ambiguous. CDR1 LNHNV and CDR2 YYDKDF come from the germline V gene (reference sequence). The CDR3 runs 12 residues. Full variable domain (missing parts from reference TRBV15 and TRBJ1-4): DAMVIQNPRYQVTQFGKPVTLSCSQTLNHNVMYWYQQKSSQAPKLLFHYYDKDFNNEADTPDNFQSRRPNTSFCFLDIRSPGLGDTAMYLCATSRDRGKSIFGSGTQLSVL.